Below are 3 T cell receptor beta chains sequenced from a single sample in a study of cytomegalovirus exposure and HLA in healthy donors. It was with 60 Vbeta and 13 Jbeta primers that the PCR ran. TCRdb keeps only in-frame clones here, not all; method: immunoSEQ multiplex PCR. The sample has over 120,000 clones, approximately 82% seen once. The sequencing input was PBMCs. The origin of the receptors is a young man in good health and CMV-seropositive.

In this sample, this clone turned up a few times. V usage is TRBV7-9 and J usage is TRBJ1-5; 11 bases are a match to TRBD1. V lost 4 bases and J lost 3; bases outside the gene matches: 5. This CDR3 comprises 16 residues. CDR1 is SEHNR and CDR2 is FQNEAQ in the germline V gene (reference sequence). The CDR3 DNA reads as TGTGCCAGCAGCTCTGGACAGGGGGCATACAATCAGCCCCAGCATTTT. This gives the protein CASSSGQGAYNQPQHF.

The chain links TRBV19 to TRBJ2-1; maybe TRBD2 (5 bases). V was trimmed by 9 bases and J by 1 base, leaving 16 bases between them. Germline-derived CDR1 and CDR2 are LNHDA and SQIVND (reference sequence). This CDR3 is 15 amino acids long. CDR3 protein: CASQRRGPSYNEQFF. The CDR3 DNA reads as TGTGCCAGCCAACGGCGAGGGCCATCCTACAATGAGCAGTTCTTC.

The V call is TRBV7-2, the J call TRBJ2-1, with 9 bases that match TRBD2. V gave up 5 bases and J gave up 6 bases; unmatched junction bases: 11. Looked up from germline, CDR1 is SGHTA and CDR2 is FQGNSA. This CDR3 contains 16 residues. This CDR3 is CASSLTTGTSTNEQFF. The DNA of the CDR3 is TGTGCCAGCAGCCTAACAACCGGGACTAGCACCAATGAGCAGTTCTTC.